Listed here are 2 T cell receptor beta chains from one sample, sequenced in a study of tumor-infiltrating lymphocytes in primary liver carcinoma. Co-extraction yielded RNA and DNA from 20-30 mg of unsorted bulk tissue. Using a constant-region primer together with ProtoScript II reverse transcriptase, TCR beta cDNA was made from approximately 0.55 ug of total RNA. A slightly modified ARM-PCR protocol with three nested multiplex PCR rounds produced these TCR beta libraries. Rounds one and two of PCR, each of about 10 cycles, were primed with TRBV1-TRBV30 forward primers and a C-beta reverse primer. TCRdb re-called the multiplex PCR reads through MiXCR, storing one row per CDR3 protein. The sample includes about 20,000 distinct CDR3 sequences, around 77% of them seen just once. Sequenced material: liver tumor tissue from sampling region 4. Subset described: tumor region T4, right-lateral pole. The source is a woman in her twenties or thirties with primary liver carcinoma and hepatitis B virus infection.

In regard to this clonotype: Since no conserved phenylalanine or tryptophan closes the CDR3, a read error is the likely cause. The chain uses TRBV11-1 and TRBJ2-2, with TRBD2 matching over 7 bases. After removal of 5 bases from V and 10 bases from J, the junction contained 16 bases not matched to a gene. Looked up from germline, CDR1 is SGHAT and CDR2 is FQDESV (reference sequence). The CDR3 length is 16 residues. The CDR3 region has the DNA TGTGCCAGCAGCAGGGTTATTGCGGGAGTGTCCGAGGAGCTGTTTTCT. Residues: CASSRVIAGVSEELFS.

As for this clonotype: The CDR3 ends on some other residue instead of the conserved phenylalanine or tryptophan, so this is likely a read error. CDR3 sequence reads: CATSGTGVEDTQYL. CDR3 sequence (DNA): TGTGCCACCTCCGGGACAGGGGTGGAAGATACACAGTATTTA. The chain employs TRBV28 and TRBJ2-3; 10 bases are shared with TRBD1. Germline V gene data show CDR1 as MDHEN and CDR2 as SYDVKM. This CDR3 has 14 residues.